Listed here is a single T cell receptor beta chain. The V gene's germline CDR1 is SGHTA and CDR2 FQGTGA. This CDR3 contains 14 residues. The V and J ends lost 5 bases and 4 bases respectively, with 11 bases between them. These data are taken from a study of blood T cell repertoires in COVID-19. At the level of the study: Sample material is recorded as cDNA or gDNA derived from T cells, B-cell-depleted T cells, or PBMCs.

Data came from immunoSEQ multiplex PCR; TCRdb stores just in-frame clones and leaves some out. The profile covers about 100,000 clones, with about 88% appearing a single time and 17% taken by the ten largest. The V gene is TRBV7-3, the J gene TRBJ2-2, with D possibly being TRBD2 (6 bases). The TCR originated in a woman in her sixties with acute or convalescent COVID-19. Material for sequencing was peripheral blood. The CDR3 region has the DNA TGTGCCAGCAGCCCCCGGGACTTCACCGGGGAGCTGTTTTTT. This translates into CASSPRDFTGELFF. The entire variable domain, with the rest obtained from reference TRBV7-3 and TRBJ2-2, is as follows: GAGVSQTPSNKVTEKGKYVELRCDPISGHTALYWYRQSLGQGPEFLIYFQGTGAADDSGLPNDRFFAVRPEGSVSTLKIQRTERGDSAVYLCASSPRDFTGELFFGEGSRLTVL.